The clone carrying this TCR beta chain occurred a few times. Its specificity is not known. The entire patient cohort was treatment-naive prior to thyroid surgery. This sample was included in a study of metastatic and nonmetastatic thyroid tumors. Study-level background: Repertoires from blood and tumor or nodule tissue of malignant and benign thyroid patients were compared.

General study findings and limits: Reportedly, malignant thyroid tumors had significantly higher TCR beta diversity than benign nodules, in blood and tumor.

CDR1 and CDR2 from the germline V gene are SNHLY and FYNNEI. V lost 6 bases and J lost 0, with 10 bases in between. The CDR3 covers 14 residues. TCRdb re-called the PCR reads with MiXCR. The sample lists 5,000 to 8,000 clones; roughly 30% were seen once. This receptor was identified in a female donor with papillary thyroid cancer or a benign thyroid nodule (not recorded which). Some clones in this sample may be carry-over from other donors' samples. The sample taken for sequencing was adjacent normal tissue. The V gene is TRBV2, the J gene TRBJ2-3; maybe TRBD2 (5 bases). The DNA of the CDR3 is TGTGCCAGCAGACCGGGGTCGAGCACAGATACGCAGTATTTT. The encoded protein is CASRPGSSTDTQYF.